The TCR beta chain under discussion was sequenced for a study of human T cells and chemical hapten exposure. Study in general: Subjects had 2% DPC placed on roughly 2 cm by roughly 2 cm of upper inner arm skin for sensitization.

Sample time point: patch test 2, 6 weeks after DPC sensitization. Treatment: therapeutic diphenylcyclopropenone sensitization with weekly scalp DPC. The CDR3 spans 15 residues. V lost 1 base to trimming and J lost 2 bases, with 12 bases between them. From germline, CDR1 is SGHTA and CDR2 FQGNSA. This clonotype was counted a few times. Its cognate antigen is unknown. Findings and limits, study-wide: Against controls, expanded TCRs gave rise to significantly more large CDR3 similarity clusters. With alopecia, donors may have immune responses unlike healthy people's.

TCRdb re-derived calls from the RACE reads in MiXCR, one entry per CDR3 protein. This repertoire shows 120,000 to 150,000 distinct CDR3 sequences, roughly 12% found once; its top ten account for 1.1% to 1.5%. Material: whole blood, obtained in connection with sensitization to the hapten diphenylcyclopropenone (DPC). The chain employs TRBV7-2 and TRBJ2-7; D is tentatively TRBD1 or TRBD2 (5 bases each). The clonotype was recovered from a woman in her fifties or sixties with alopecia areata. Some clones in this sample may be carry-over from other donors' samples. In nucleotides, the CDR3 is TGTGCCAGCAGCTTAGAGAGGGGAGTTCCCTACGAGCAGTACTTC. Its protein product is CASSLERGVPYEQYF.